Sequencing of this T cell receptor (beta chain) was carried out in a study of cytomegalovirus exposure and HLA in healthy donors. It was healthy bone marrow donors who served as donors. With 60 Vbeta and 13 Jbeta primers, the PCR was carried out. Some clones are missing from TCRdb's copy, which holds only in-frame ones; the method was immunoSEQ multiplex PCR. The sample carries some 69,000 clones, approximately 79% recorded once. Sequenced material: PBMCs. The sequence came from a woman aged 25 to 45 in good health and CMV-seronegative.

CDR3 in DNA: TGCGCCAGCAGCGATGGGACAGGGGGCCACAATGAGCAGTTCTTC. Translating gives CASSDGTGGHNEQFF. V is TRBV5-1 and J is TRBJ2-1, with 12 nucleotides matching TRBD1. Trimming removed 4 bases from V and 5 bases from J; junction bases left unmatched: 4. Germline CDR1 is SGHRS and CDR2 is YFSETQ. This CDR3 is 15 amino acids long.